The entry that follows covers one T cell receptor (beta chain) sequence. The entry originates in a study of technical replicates of blood from a handful of donors. Assay used: immunoSEQ multiplex PCR; TCRdb lists only in-frame clones, some missing. The data hold under 70,000 clones, with approximately 91% observed a single time. CDR1 and CDR2 from the germline V gene are SNHLY and FYNNEI. The V end lost 6 bases, the J end lost 10 bases, and 10 bases lay between the germline ends. There are 11 residues in the CDR3. The receptor's source is a human donor in good health. Some clones in this sample may be carry-over from other donors' samples. The V and J genes are TRBV2 and TRBJ2-1; the D gene is possibly TRBD2 (6 bases). The sequenced material came from PBMCs. The CDR3 coding sequence is TGTGCCAGCAGGAGTGGGGGGGAGCAGTTCTTC. Protein sequence: CASRSGGEQFF.